The TCR beta chain described here comes from a study of shared clonotypes between healthy human individuals. TCRdb's table, derived via immunoSEQ multiplex PCR, lists solely in-frame clones and lacks some. The sample has approximately 2,000,000 clones, 85% to 95% seen once. As regards this clone: In the same sample, other DNA sequences code for this CDR3.

This CDR3 contains 15 residues. Trimming took off 0 bases at V and 4 bases at J, with 12 bases between the two ends. Germline V CDR1 and CDR2: SGHAT, FQNNGV. Specimen: naive CD4+ T cells from PBMCs. Subset noted: CD45RA+ positively selected. The V and J genes are TRBV11-2 and TRBJ2-5; TRBD1 is a possible D gene (5 bases). The source is a man aged 18 to 29 in good health. Some clones in this sample may be carry-over from other donors' samples. This CDR3 reads CASSLDGRAGETQYF. The CDR3 nucleotides are TGTGCCAGCAGCTTAGATGGCAGGGCCGGAGAGACCCAGTACTTC.